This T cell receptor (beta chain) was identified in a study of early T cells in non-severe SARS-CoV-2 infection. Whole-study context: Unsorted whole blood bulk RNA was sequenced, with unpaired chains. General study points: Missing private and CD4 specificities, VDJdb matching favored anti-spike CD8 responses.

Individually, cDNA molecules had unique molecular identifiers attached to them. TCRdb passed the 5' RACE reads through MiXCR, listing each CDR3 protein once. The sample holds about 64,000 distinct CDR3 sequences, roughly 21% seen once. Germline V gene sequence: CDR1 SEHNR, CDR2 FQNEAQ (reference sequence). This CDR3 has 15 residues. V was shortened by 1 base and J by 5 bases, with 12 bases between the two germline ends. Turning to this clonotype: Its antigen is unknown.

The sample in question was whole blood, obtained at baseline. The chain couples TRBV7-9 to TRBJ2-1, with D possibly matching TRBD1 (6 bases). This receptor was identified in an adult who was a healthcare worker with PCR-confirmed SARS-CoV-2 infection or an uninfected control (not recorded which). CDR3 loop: CASSLGFWDNNEQFF. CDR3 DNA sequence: TGTGCCAGCAGCTTAGGGTTCTGGGACAACAATGAGCAGTTCTTC.